This T cell receptor beta chain was obtained from a study of shared clonotypes between healthy human individuals. Study conclusions and caveats: It was observed that roughly 4.8% of naive CD4 clonotypes were shared across several donors.

This table comes from immunoSEQ multiplex PCR, and its TCRdb copy is limited to in-frame clones, with some not included. The data show roughly 320,000 clones, about nine tenths seen once. Comment on this clone: Its antigen remains unidentified. Distinct nucleotide sequences in the sample also encode this CDR3.

The sequence was collected from a man younger than 35 in good health. Sequences were obtained from memory CD8+ T cells sorted from blood. Subset meaning: CD45RO+ cells pooled with CCR7-negative TemRA cells.

CDR3 sequence: CASSVSGLQETQYF. In nucleotides, the CDR3 is TGTGCCAGCAGCGTATCAGGCCTCCAAGAGACCCAGTACTTC. The chain has TRBV9 and TRBJ2-5; no firm D call. This CDR3 is 14 amino acids long. The germline CDR1 and CDR2 sequences are SGDLS and YYNGEE. The V end was cut by 1 base, the J end by 1 base, with 8 bases between.